These T cell receptor beta chains were read from a single sample in a study of blood T cell repertoires in COVID-19. Sequenced by immunoSEQ multiplex PCR; TCRdb stores in-frame clones only, minus some. The sample has under 80,000 clones, 80% to 90% seen once; the top ten hold 4.8%. Sequencing input: peripheral blood. These receptors were taken from a woman of 80 years or more with active or convalescent COVID-19. Both conserved end residues are trimmed from each CDR3.

v_call | cdr3_aa
TRBV2 | ASRNTGQGFYGYT
TRBV28 | ASRKPGQGYEQY
TRBV6-2/TRBV6-3 | ASSYSSGKDYGYT
TRBV11-3 | ASSLQGESRTDTQY
TRBV11-2 | ASSLGRFTYNEQF
TRBV7-3 | ASSLSLLQGKTEAF
TRBV4-3 | ASSQSQPPMNTEAF
TRBV3-1/TRBV3-2 | ASSPGVRGNTIY
TRBV18 | ASSLGGTGLNSPLH
TRBV7-3 | ASSPSGTSTDTQY
TRBV28 | ASSTNRAEGEKLF
TRBV6-5 | ASSYGRGLSGNTIY
TRBV5-1 | ASSLAGSGTQY
TRBV6-5 | ASRPGHKTYEQY
TRBV18 | ASSPWAGGNYEQY
TRBV27 | ASSLGTGRSNQPQH
TRBV6-2/TRBV6-3 | ASSNHPQGSYT
TRBV3-1/TRBV3-2 | ASSPSNTGELF
TRBV19 | ASSGTGGRETQY
TRBV24-1 | ATSVSTANTGELF
TRBV6-2/TRBV6-3 | ASSYGGDNSPLH
TRBV3-1/TRBV3-2 | ASSQLRQGSYTGELF
TRBV5-4 | ASSLERTGENNEQF
TRBV6-2/TRBV6-3 | ASSPPSSGRAYEQY
TRBV3-1/TRBV3-2 | ASSQLAYRDSSYNEQF
TRBV3-1/TRBV3-2 | ASSPTGQGDTGELF
TRBV7-9 | ASSRGQGRPSGANVLT
TRBV19 | ASVSRGALDTQY
TRBV5-1 | ASSITPDYEQY
TRBV19 | ASSIRSSGRIGELF
TRBV4-1 | ASSQVRTGTYEQY
TRBV6-6 | ASSYSNAGQSGLGT
TRBV28 | ASSSWDSWRGETGELF
TRBV7-9 | ASSSALAGGNEQF
TRBV5-8 | ASSAGLAGGPGTDTQY
TRBV6-2/TRBV6-3 | ASSYTPVSVNQPQH
TRBV2 | ASREGIAGGTEAF
TRBV5-1 | ASSLDGTGYDEQF
TRBV9 | ASGKQGYEQY
TRBV3-1/TRBV3-2 | ASSPTPGGTDTQY
TRBV28 | ASSFPGQGRGYT
TRBV19 | ASSVGQKQF
TRBV5-4 | ASSWADSPYEQY
TRBV7-9 | ASHLAGDPAGEQY